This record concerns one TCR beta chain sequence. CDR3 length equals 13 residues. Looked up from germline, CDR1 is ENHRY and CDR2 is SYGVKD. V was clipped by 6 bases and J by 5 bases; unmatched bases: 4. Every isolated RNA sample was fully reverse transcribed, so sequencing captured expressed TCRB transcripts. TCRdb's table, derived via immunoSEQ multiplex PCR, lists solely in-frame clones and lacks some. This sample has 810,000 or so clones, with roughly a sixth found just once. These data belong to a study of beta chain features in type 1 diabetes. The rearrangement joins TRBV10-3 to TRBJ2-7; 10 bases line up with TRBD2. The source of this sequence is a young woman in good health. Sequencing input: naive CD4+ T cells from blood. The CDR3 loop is CAIRLAGSDEQYF. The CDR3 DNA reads TGTGCCATCAGACTAGCGGGATCCGACGAGCAGTACTTC.